The clone carrying this T cell receptor beta chain has more than one count but fewer than ten. The antigen is not known. The data are from a study of T cell repertoires in cytomegalovirus infection. TCRdb independently ran MiXCR on the reads; one entry per CDR3 protein. The sample shows roughly 730,000 distinct CDR3 sequences, around 35% of them seen only once. The specimen comprised cultured PBMCs, sampled from culture after CMV antigen stimulation. The sequence derives from a human donor in good health (CMV status not recorded). Some clones in this sample may be carry-over from other donors' samples.

This chain's CDR3 is CASSLRTVQPQHF. CDR3 DNA: TGTGCCAGCAGTTTAAGGACAGTTCAGCCCCAGCATTTT. The chain has TRBV12-3 or TRBV12-4 and TRBJ1-5, with a tentative D call TRBD1 (6 bases). This CDR3 has 13 residues. The V end was cut by 2 bases, the J end by 6 bases, with 8 bases between.